This TCR beta chain comes out of a study of cytomegalovirus exposure and HLA in healthy donors. Findings and limits, study-wide: It was 150 to 200 TCR beta chains that were listed as cytomegalovirus-associated. Highest at DRB1 and lowest at HLA-C, TCR association rates differed among HLA loci in a later analysis. Most TCR sequences were seen very rarely across donors, but some public TCRs occurred in many.

Points on this clone: No antigen is known for it. An end of the junction differs from the germline gene, which may be a read error.

The PCR used 60 Vbeta and 13 Jbeta primers. Some clones are missing from TCRdb's copy, which holds only in-frame ones; the method was immunoSEQ multiplex PCR. The sample lists 150,000 to 200,000 clones, 55% to 75% seen once, with 2% to 3% in the top ten. Sequenced: PBMCs. The origin of this receptor is a human donor in good health.

CDR3 residues: CASSQASMTWSGYGYTF. CDR3 DNA sequence: TGTGCCAGCAGTCAAGCCTCTATGACCTGGTCGGGCTATGGCTACACCTTC. This chain uses TRBV6-1 with TRBJ1-2, with D unclear. CDR1 and CDR2 (germline): MNHNS, SASEGT. This CDR3 comprises 17 residues.